This T cell receptor beta chain comes out of a study of shared clonotypes between healthy human individuals. Whole-study context: Aged between 18 and 49, the donors were a couple of women and a few men.

CDR3 length: 14 residues. V gave up 7 bases and J gave up 3 bases, with 16 bases separating them. Germline assignment: CDR1 SNHLY and CDR2 FYNNEI. Clones were sequenced by immunoSEQ multiplex PCR, and TCRdb holds only the in-frame ones, with some missing. Among around 1.5 million clones listed, approximately 98% were seen once. Material: naive CD4+ T cells sorted from blood. Subset meaning: CD45RA+ positively selected. The receptor was derived from a man younger than 40 in good health. The chain is built from TRBV2 and TRBJ2-7; the D gene is possibly TRBD1 (6 bases). The CDR3 reads CASIQPRGSYEQYF. CDR3 DNA: TGTGCCAGCATCCAGCCCAGGGGCAGCTACGAGCAGTACTTC.